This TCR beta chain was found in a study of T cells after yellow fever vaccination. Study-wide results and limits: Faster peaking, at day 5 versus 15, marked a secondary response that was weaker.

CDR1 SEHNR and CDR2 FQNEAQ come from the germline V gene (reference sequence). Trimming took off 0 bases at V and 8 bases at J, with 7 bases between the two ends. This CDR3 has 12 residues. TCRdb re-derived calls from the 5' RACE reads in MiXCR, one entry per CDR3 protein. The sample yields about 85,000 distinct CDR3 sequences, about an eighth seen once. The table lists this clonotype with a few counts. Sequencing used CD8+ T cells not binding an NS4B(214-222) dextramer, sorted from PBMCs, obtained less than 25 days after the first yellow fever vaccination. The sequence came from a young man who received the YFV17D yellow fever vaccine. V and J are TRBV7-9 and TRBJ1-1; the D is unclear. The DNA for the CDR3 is TGTGCCAGCAGCTTAGCAGCAGGCGAAGCTTTCTTT. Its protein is CASSLAAGEAFF.